This T cell receptor beta chain was found in a study of CD8 T cells in ankylosing spondylitis. Study-wide results and caveats: Several of the motif variants were reported before in synovial fluid and blood from reactive arthritis. As reported, disease-linked clones showed significant enrichment in matched ankylosing spondylitis synovial fluid. Ankylosing spondylitis blood appeared to be characterized by a TCR beta motif of several highly homologous variants.

As to this clonotype: Its specificity is unknown.

Germline V gives CDR1 SGHVS, CDR2 FQNEAQ. The V end lost 4 bases, the J end lost 1 base, and 7 bases lay between the germline ends. CDR3 length: 13 residues. For TCR beta, libraries came from quantitative 5'-RACE with molecular barcodes. TCRdb passed the 5' RACE reads through MiXCR, listing each CDR3 protein once. The top ten hold approximately 4% of the sample, which has under 250,000 distinct CDR3 sequences, approximately 30% seen once. V is TRBV7-8 and J is TRBJ2-5; no clear D gene. Sequencing used blood, either unsorted or a sorted T cell fraction (not recorded which). The receptor was isolated from a male donor with ankylosing spondylitis or in good health (not recorded which). The CDR3 nucleotides are TGTGCCAGCAGCTGGAAGGTCCAAGAGACCCAGTACTTC. Translating it yields CASSWKVQETQYF. The full variable domain, rest sourced from reference TRBV7-8 and TRBJ2-5, is GAGVSQSPRYKVAKRGQDVALRCDPISGHVSLFWYQQALGQGPEFLTYFQNEAQLDKSGLPSDRFFAERPEGSVSTLKIQRTQQEDSAVYLCASSWKVQETQYFGPGTRLLVL.